This T cell receptor (beta chain) was profiled in a study of OX40 agonist ivuxolimab in advanced cancers. In the study overall: Ivuxolimab was a fully human IgG2 agonistic monoclonal antibody targeting the costimulatory receptor OX40 (CD134). Intravenous ivuxolimab was administered to patients every 2 weeks at six dose levels: 0.01, 0.1, 0.3, 1.5, 3 and 10 mg/kg. Among the roughly 50 dose-escalation patients, 19 had hepatocellular carcinoma, roughly 15 melanoma, 9 renal cell carcinoma and 9 head and neck cancer. In the dose-escalation cohort, more than 80% of patients were male, and the mean age was approximately 60 years with a range of about 20 to 90. Patients were allowed to have had prior anti-PD-1, anti-PD-L1 or anti-CTLA-4 therapy, and approximately 40% of the dose-escalation patients had previously received checkpoint inhibitors. Partial responses were achieved by three dose-escalation patients, of whom one had hepatocellular carcinoma and two had cutaneous melanoma. The purpose of peripheral TCRbeta sequencing was to test whether ivuxolimab changed TCR sequence diversity and led to clonal T-cell expansion. The monotherapy dose-escalation portion (N ≈ 57 patients) of the phase I ivuxolimab trial is reported in the paper.

Broader findings and caveats from the paper: In partial responders in the 0.1-3.0 mg/kg groups, normalized peripheral clonal expansion was found to be among the lowest, especially among CD8+ T cells. After ivuxolimab, more expanded clones were found on average in CD8+ T cells than in CD4+ T cells. Clonal expansion of both CD4+ and CD8+ blood T cells was observed from baseline to week 6 at doses 0.1 to 3.0 mg/kg. Which antigens the clonally expanded peripheral T cells were specific for was not determined. Low levels of normalized T-cell clonal expansion were also seen in some patients who did not respond.

Genomic DNA was extracted from sorted cells for sequencing of the TCRbeta CDR3 region. The immunoSEQ Assay was used for sequencing of TCRbeta CDR3 regions. TCRdb's version of the immuneACCESS table is confined to in-frame rearrangements and falls short of the full clone set. An unresolved V gene accounts for under half of the shortfall where checked; the remainder is of unknown origin. The sample has over 50,000 clones on record, about 82% of them singletons. About 3.9% of the sample comes from the top ten. The germline V gene (reference sequence) supplies CDR1 MNHEY and CDR2 SMNVEV. There are 15 amino acids in the CDR3, from cysteine to phenylalanine inclusive. The entry retains the CDR3 DNA only, 45 bases that are in frame from base 1. At the junction V is shortened by 4 bases and J by 3 bases; bases outside the gene matches: 6. Patients with autoimmune disease history or receiving systemic immunosuppression were excluded from the trial. Peripheral blood for TCR sequencing was collected from all dose cohorts at baseline, on cycle 4 day 1, and on cycle 7 day 1. Samples came from an open-label, multicenter, first-in-human phase I dose-escalation trial of ivuxolimab. Adults with locally advanced or metastatic melanoma, renal cell, hepatocellular, or head and neck squamous cell carcinoma were enrolled in the trial. Before TCR sequencing, CD4+ T cells and CD8+ T cells were sorted from peripheral blood as separate populations.

This clone was seen a few times. Its target antigen remains unknown. Base qualities are not at hand, and no much larger clone is one base apart. The origin of this receptor is an adult with an advanced solid tumor such as melanoma, head and neck, liver or kidney cancer. The sample here was CD4+ or CD8+ T cells sorted from blood, taken in a trial of the OX40 agonist ivuxolimab. The chain employs TRBV27 and TRBJ1-5, with 7 bases aligning to TRBD1. This receptor carries the CDR3 CASSSGQVPNQPQHF. The DNA sequence reads TGTGCCAGCAGTTCTGGACAGGTCCCCAATCAGCCCCAGCATTTT.